Presented here are 8 T cell receptor beta chains from one specimen sequenced in a study of T cell responses to AZD1222 COVID-19 vaccine. Clones were read by immunoSEQ multiplex PCR, and TCRdb kept only the in-frame ones, dropping some. The data hold fewer than 65,000 clones, with 75% to 85% observed a single time. Here the sequenced sample was peripheral blood, taken on day 0 of AZD1222 vaccination. The receptors stem from an adult in good health.

The genes are TRBV5-8 and TRBJ2-7; D gene unclear. The CDR3 totals 12 residues. V dropped 5 bases and J dropped 3 bases, with 9 bases sitting between them. CDR1 SGHTS and CDR2 YDEGEE come from the germline V gene. The CDR3, as DNA: TGTGCCAGCAGTCCGTCATTCTACGAGCAGTACTTC. Its protein is CASSPSFYEQYF.

This chain links TRBV18 with TRBJ2-2; 7 bases are shared with TRBD2. This CDR3 region has 17 residues. V gave up 5 bases and J gave up 4 bases; unmatched junction bases: 13. Per germline, CDR1 KGHSH and CDR2 LQKENI. The CDR3 DNA sequence: TGTGCCAGCTCAGCTGACTCCGGGACTACAATCACCGGGGAGCTGTTTTTT. Translating it yields CASSADSGTTITGELFF.

The chain joins TRBV4-3 to TRBJ2-2; TRBD2 is a possible D gene (5 bases). V was clipped by 0 bases and J by 6 bases, with 11 bases between them. The CDR3 has 15 amino acids. CDR1 is LGHNA and CDR2 is YSLEER in the germline V gene. The CDR3: CASSQEVARAGELFF. CDR3 DNA sequence: TGCGCCAGCAGCCAAGAAGTTGCGCGGGCCGGGGAGCTGTTTTTT.

Concerning this clone: The sample has other DNA sequences that encode this CDR3 too. This rearrangement joins TRBV12-3 or TRBV12-4 to TRBJ1-1; D ambiguous. CDR3 size: 12 residues. V was trimmed by 2 bases and J by 5 bases, leaving 6 bases between them. CDR3 nucleotides: TGTGCCAGCAGTTTAAGGAGGACTGAAGCTTTCTTT. This translates into CASSLRRTEAFF.

The chain recombines TRBV6-8 with TRBJ2-7; tentatively, D is TRBD2 (6 bases). In germline, CDR1 is MNHGY, CDR2 SAAAGT. The ends were cut back, 4 bases at V and 0 bases at J, with 16 bases in the middle. The CDR3 has 16 residues. The CDR3 DNA follows: TGTGCCAGCAGTTCTACTAGCTCGTGCTTCTCCTACGAGCAGTACGTC. Residues: CASSSTSSCFSYEQYV.

The chain recombines TRBV6-5 with TRBJ1-1; a weak D match, TRBD1 (5 bases). V shed 0 bases and J shed 1 base, with 9 bases lying between them. Germline CDR1 and CDR2: MNHEY and SVGAGI. CDR3 size: 15 residues. CDR3 residues: CASSYSGLPNTEAFF. In nucleotides, the CDR3 is TGTGCCAGCAGTTACTCGGGACTACCGAACACTGAAGCTTTCTTT.

This rearrangement joins TRBV6-2 or TRBV6-3 to TRBJ2-3, with D possibly called TRBD1 or TRBD2 (6 bases each). Trimming stripped 5 bases from V and 1 base from J, with 7 bases between. The CDR3 runs 13 residues. Germline assignment: CDR1 MNHEY and CDR2 SVGEGT. CDR3 sequence: CASSRGGTDTQYF. The CDR3 bases are TGTGCCAGCAGTAGGGGGGGCACAGATACGCAGTATTTT.

This chain joins TRBV23-1 and TRBJ1-1; D unresolved. TRBV23-1 is an ORF; its function is uncertain. This CDR3 spans 12 amino acids. Trimming cost V 6 bases and J 3 bases, with 8 bases left between them. The CDR3 DNA sequence: TGCGCCAGCAGACTGGAGGACACTGAAGCTTTCTTT. It encodes CASRLEDTEAFF.